These 7 T cell receptor beta chains came from one sample sequenced in a study of cytomegalovirus exposure and HLA in healthy donors. In the PCR, 60 Vbeta and 13 Jbeta primers were used. Assay: immunoSEQ multiplex PCR; the TCRdb copy retains only in-frame clones and omits some. The table includes roughly 130,000 clones, about 74% detected once. The sequenced material came from PBMCs. The source is a woman between 45 and 60 years old in good health and CMV-seropositive.

V usage is TRBV13 and J usage is TRBJ2-7; D gene unclear. This CDR3 is built from 11 residues. Germline V gives CDR1 PRHDT, CDR2 FYEKMQ (reference sequence). Deletions cut 2 bases from V and 6 bases from J, with 5 bases between. The CDR3 reads CASSLRGEQYF. The CDR3 DNA reads TGTGCCAGCAGCTTAAGAGGCGAGCAGTACTTC. Looking up the rest from reference TRBV13 and TRBJ2-7 gives the full variable domain: AAGVIQSPRHLIKEKRETATLKCYPIPRHDTVYWYQQGPGQDPQFLISFYEKMQSDKGSIPDRFSAQQFSDYHSELNMSSLELGDSALYFCASSLRGEQYFGPGTRLTVT.

The rearrangement joins TRBV5-1 to TRBJ1-3; D uncertain. Germline CDR1 SGHRS, CDR2 YFSETQ. V was trimmed by 7 bases and J by 3 bases, leaving 5 bases between them. This CDR3 contains 11 residues. The CDR3 loop reads CASASGNTIYF. Written as DNA, the CDR3 is TGCGCCAGCGCGAGTGGAAACACCATATATTTT.

The chain has TRBV21-1 and TRBJ2-2; the D call in the table, TRBD2, was not verified against the DNA. TRBV21-1 is listed as a pseudogene. The CDR3 extends over 17 amino acids. The CDR3 DNA reads TGTGCCAGCAGCTTTCCCCGCGCGGGGGACGGCACCGGGGAGCTGTTTTTT. The encoded protein is CASSFPRAGDGTGELFF.

This clone is medium-sized by share. V is TRBV11-2 and J is TRBJ2-5; 7 nucleotides line up with TRBD2. CDR1 SGHAT and CDR2 FQNNGV come from the germline V gene. The CDR3 is 14 amino acids. With 4 bases clipped from V and 0 bases from J, the junction kept 2 bases outside the gene matches. CDR3 sequence (DNA): TGTGCCAGCAGCTGGGAGGGAAACCAAGAGACCCAGTACTTC. Residues: CASSWEGNQETQYF.

This chain links TRBV18 with TRBJ1-4; D might be TRBD1 (5 bases). The V gene's germline CDR1 is KGHSH and CDR2 LQKENI. The V gene lost 4 bases and the J gene lost 6 bases, with 12 bases spanning the gap. This CDR3 contains 14 residues. The CDR3 nucleotides read TGTGCCAGCTCACGGGTGGAAGGGGATGAAAAACTGTTTTTT. Residues: CASSRVEGDEKLFF.

The V call is TRBV27, the J call TRBJ1-5; 10 bases fit TRBD1. The CDR3 sequence is 14 residues long. J was trimmed by 7 bases and V by 7 bases; bases with no gene match: 7. CDR1 is MNHEY and CDR2 is SMNVEV in the germline V gene (reference sequence). The CDR3 here is CASKRPGQGQPQHF. The CDR3 region has the DNA TGTGCCAGCAAGCGTCCGGGACAGGGGCAGCCCCAGCATTTT.

The chain recombines TRBV15 with TRBJ1-5; TRBD1 matches 9 bases. This CDR3 comprises 14 residues. After removal of 1 base from V and 7 bases from J, the junction contained 2 bases not matched to a gene. The V gene's germline CDR1 is LNHNV and CDR2 YYDKDF (reference sequence). The CDR3 spells CATSRGDREQPQHF. Here the CDR3 DNA reads TGTGCCACCAGCAGAGGGGACAGGGAACAGCCCCAGCATTTT.